The 30 T cell receptor beta chains listed next were all sequenced from one sample in a study of blood T cell repertoires in COVID-19 (dated by TCRdb to about 2020). The library was built by means of the immunoSEQ multiplex PCR assay. TCRdb took over this immuneACCESS table, retaining in-frame rearrangements with V and J assigned. Such tables are incomplete; in checked studies, under half of the missing clones stem from an unresolved V gene, and the remainder is unexplained. For this sample there are more than 150,000 clones; 84% appear just once. The ten most abundant clones make up approximately 8% of the sample. Sequenced sample: PBMCs or T cells enriched from blood (not recorded which). The receptors come from a woman in her 50s who had recovered from COVID-19.

The rearrangement joins TRBV19 to TRBJ2-2; D possibly corresponds to TRBD1 (6 bases). The V end was cut by 4 bases, the J end by 3 bases, with 6 bases between. Germline CDR1 reads LNHDA; CDR2 reads SQIVND (reference sequence). The CDR3 extends over 13 amino acids. The DNA of the CDR3 is TGTGCCAGTAGTACAGGGGACACCGGGGAGCTGTTTTTT. It is translated as CASSTGDTGELFF.

The chain combines TRBV5-4 with TRBJ1-1; D is unresolved. This CDR3 is 12 amino acids long. Germline V lookup: CDR1 SGHNT, CDR2 YYREEE (reference sequence). V was shortened by 0 bases and J by 10 bases, with 10 bases between the two germline ends. The CDR3 sequence: CASSLDLIAAFF. In DNA form, the CDR3 reads TGTGCCAGCAGCTTGGACCTGATAGCAGCTTTCTTT.

The genes are TRBV28 and TRBJ1-1; TRBD1 agrees at 11 bases. The V segment lost 4 bases and the J segment 0 bases; nucleotides outside the gene matches: 7. The CDR3 has 17 amino acids. Germline V CDR1 and CDR2: MDHEN, SYDVKM. For the CDR3, the DNA is TGTGCCAGCAGTTCGGACAGGGGGCGGCTCATGAACACTGAAGCTTTCTTT. As protein: CASSSDRGRLMNTEAFF.

The chain joins TRBV19 to TRBJ1-6; 8 bases match TRBD1. The CDR3 consists of 14 residues. Germline values: CDR1 LNHDA, CDR2 SQIVND (reference sequence). V lost 11 bases to trimming and J lost 7 bases; unmatched junction nucleotides: 10. The CDR3 spells CAGSDRVGNSPLHF. Written as DNA, the CDR3 is TGTGCCGGATCGGACAGGGTCGGGAATTCACCCCTCCACTTT.

Here the CDR3 reads CASSPFRQTNTEAFF. The DNA of the CDR3 is TGTGCCAGCTCACCTTTTAGACAGACGAACACTGAAGCTTTCTTT. The chain is built from TRBV18 and TRBJ1-1; maybe TRBD1 (5 bases). The CDR3 has 15 residues. The germline gives CDR1 KGHSH, CDR2 LQKENI. V was pared by 3 bases and J by 1 base, with 12 bases between.

The chain couples TRBV6-1 to TRBJ2-2; 7 positions agree with TRBD2. The CDR3 is 15 residues long. J was trimmed by 6 bases and V by 2 bases; bases with no gene match: 6. Per germline, CDR1 MNHNS and CDR2 SASEGT. CDR3 sequence reads: CASSESSGKPGELFF. CDR3 nucleotides: TGTGCCAGCAGTGAATCCAGCGGGAAACCCGGGGAGCTGTTTTTT.

The chain couples TRBV7-2 to TRBJ1-5, with D perhaps TRBD1 (6 bases). Deletions cut 1 base from V and 5 bases from J, with 15 bases between. The CDR3 runs to 16 residues. Per germline, CDR1 SGHTA and CDR2 FQGNSA. The CDR3 reads CASSLGWGQLDQPQHF. The CDR3, as DNA: TGTGCCAGCAGCTTAGGGTGGGGACAATTGGATCAGCCCCAGCATTTT. The whole variable domain, filled in from reference TRBV7-2 and TRBJ1-5, reads GAGVSQSPSNKVTEKGKDVELRCDPISGHTALYWYRQSLGQGLEFLIYFQGNSAPDKSGLPSDRFSAERTGGSVSTLTIQRTQQEDSAVYLCASSLGWGQLDQPQHFGDGTRLSIL.

This clone has just one count. The V call is TRBV5-6, the J call TRBJ2-7, with 9 bases fitting TRBD1. This CDR3 contains 15 residues. J was trimmed by 2 bases and V by 0 bases; bases with no gene match: 3. Germline values: CDR1 SGHDT, CDR2 YYEEEE. As DNA, the CDR3 is TGTGCCAGCAGCTTGGTAGGGGACAGGGCCTACGAGCAGTACTTC. Amino acids: CASSLVGDRAYEQYF.

In this sample, this clone turned up a few times. This sequence joins TRBV27 and TRBJ2-7; 11 positions agree with TRBD1. The CDR3 is made up of 14 amino acids. Germline V lookup: CDR1 MNHEY, CDR2 SMNVEV (reference sequence). The V gene end was trimmed by 6 bases and the J gene end by 3 bases; junction bases not matched to a gene: 4. This CDR3 reads CASSPGQGGYEQYF. The CDR3 DNA sequence: TGTGCCAGCAGCCCGGGACAGGGGGGCTACGAGCAGTACTTC.

V and J are TRBV28 and TRBJ1-1, with D hard to call. CDR3 length: 11 amino acids. V was trimmed by 7 bases and J by 0 bases, leaving 3 bases between them. Germline assignment: CDR1 MDHEN and CDR2 SYDVKM. CDR3 in amino acids: CASTMNTEAFF. The CDR3 DNA is TGTGCCAGCACAATGAACACTGAAGCTTTCTTT.

The chain carries TRBV24-1 and TRBJ2-1; D may be TRBD1 (6 bases). The CDR3 runs to 13 residues. The germline CDR1 and CDR2 sequences are KGHDR and SFDVKD. The V end lost 5 bases, the J end lost 6 bases, and 10 bases lay between the germline ends. CDR3 in amino acids: CATSAGVSNEQFF. Written as DNA, the CDR3 is TGTGCCACCAGTGCAGGGGTGAGCAATGAGCAGTTCTTC.

The chain combines TRBV28 with TRBJ1-5; unclear D gene. CDR3 length: 14 residues. CDR1 and CDR2 (germline): MDHEN, SYDVKM. V was pared by 8 bases and J by 2 bases, with 13 bases between. CDR3 region: CASLKRVGNQPQHF. The DNA of the CDR3 is TGTGCCAGCCTAAAGAGGGTCGGCAATCAGCCCCAGCATTTT.

The chain couples TRBV5-4 to TRBJ2-2, with 7 bases identical to TRBD1. The ends lost 5 bases at V and 4 bases at J; junction bases unmatched: 8. CDR1 and CDR2 from the germline V gene are SGHNT and YYREEE (reference sequence). CDR3 length equals 15 residues. This CDR3 is CASSQDRVGTGELFF. The DNA of the CDR3 is TGTGCCAGCAGTCAAGACAGGGTGGGCACCGGGGAGCTGTTTTTT.

V is TRBV27 and J is TRBJ2-3, with 7 bases that match TRBD1. The CDR3 covers 14 residues. Germline loops: CDR1 MNHEY, CDR2 SMNVEV (reference sequence). After removal of 6 bases from V and 2 bases from J, the junction contained 5 bases not matched to a gene. The CDR3 is CASRQGTYTDTQYF. DNA of the CDR3: TGTGCCAGCAGACAGGGGACATACACAGATACGCAGTATTTT.

This chain links TRBV7-2 with TRBJ2-1; D is perhaps TRBD2 (5 bases). From germline, CDR1 is SGHTA and CDR2 FQGNSA. The CDR3 runs 18 residues. Trimming removed 0 bases from V and 0 bases from J, with 15 bases in between. The CDR3 coding sequence is TGTGCCAGCAGCTTAGCCCCGCTAGCCGCGAGCTCCTACAATGAGCAGTTCTTC. This codes for CASSLAPLAASSYNEQFF.

A few counts support this clone. The chain employs TRBV28 and TRBJ1-6, with TRBD1 matching over 8 bases. V shed 5 bases and J 5 bases; nucleotides not matched to a gene: 8. Germline values: CDR1 MDHEN, CDR2 SYDVKM. This CDR3 has 16 residues. The CDR3 here is CASSGTGSLNNSPLHF. In DNA form, the CDR3 reads TGTGCCAGCAGTGGGACAGGAAGCTTAAATAATTCACCCCTCCACTTT.

J is TRBJ1-3 and V is TRBV3-1 (or the pseudogene TRBV3-2); 7 nucleotides align to TRBD1. Germline V gives CDR1 LGHDT, CDR2 YNNKEL (reference sequence). The CDR3 contains 17 residues. Trimming at V came to 4 bases and at J to 4 bases, leaving 13 bases not matched to a gene. The CDR3 is CASSPRRVRQGGNTIYF. The CDR3 nucleotides are TGTGCCAGCAGCCCAAGGAGGGTTCGACAGGGCGGAAACACCATATATTTT.

V usage is TRBV2 and J usage is TRBJ1-4; 10 nucleotides align to TRBD1. The junction had 6 bases not matched to a gene; V was cut back by 6 bases and J by 5 bases. The germline V gene encodes CDR1 SNHLY and CDR2 FYNNEI. CDR3 length: 15 residues. This CDR3 reads CASRGQGQGNEKLFF. The DNA of the CDR3 is TGTGCCAGCAGGGGACAGGGACAGGGGAATGAAAAACTGTTTTTT.

The chain joins TRBV3-1 (or the pseudogene TRBV3-2) to TRBJ2-3; no clear D. Germline assignment: CDR1 LGHDT and CDR2 YNNKEL (reference sequence). CDR3 length: 14 amino acids. Trimming removed 2 bases at V and 4 bases at J, with 10 bases between. Written as DNA, the CDR3 is TGTGCCAGCAGCCAATTAACATCCCCAGATACGCAGTATTTT. It is translated as CASSQLTSPDTQYF.

This rearrangement joins TRBV12-3 or TRBV12-4 to TRBJ2-1; D is possibly TRBD2 (5 bases). The V and J ends lost 8 bases and 6 bases respectively, with 8 bases between them. This CDR3 region has 11 residues. The CDR3 region is CASASLNEQFF. For the CDR3, the DNA is TGTGCCAGCGCTAGCCTCAATGAGCAGTTCTTC.

This clone appeared a few times. The chain has TRBV4-3 and TRBJ2-7; maybe TRBD2 (6 bases). V was pared by 4 bases and J by 1 base, with 8 bases between. The germline V gene encodes CDR1 LGHNA and CDR2 YSLEER. CDR3 length equals 13 residues. Here the CDR3 DNA reads TGCGCCAGCAGCCGCGGGACTTCCTACGAGCAGTACTTC. This codes for CASSRGTSYEQYF.

This rearrangement joins TRBV4-3 to TRBJ2-3, with D perhaps TRBD2 (6 bases). The CDR3 is 16 amino acids. The germline gives CDR1 LGHNA, CDR2 YSLEER. V shed 4 bases and J shed 0 bases, with 14 bases lying between them. The CDR3 sequence is CASSLYLAPSTDTQYF. CDR3 nucleotides: TGCGCCAGCAGCCTTTATCTAGCGCCTAGCACAGATACGCAGTATTTT.

The V call is TRBV7-9, the J call TRBJ1-2; D not resolved. Per germline, CDR1 SEHNR and CDR2 FQNEAQ (reference sequence). This CDR3 is built from 16 residues. Trimming removed 7 bases from V and 0 bases from J, with 18 bases in between. The DNA of the CDR3 is TGTGCCAGCAATGAAGACACACCATTAACTAACTATGGCTACACCTTC. It codes for CASNEDTPLTNYGYTF.

This chain connects TRBV5-1 to TRBJ2-7; tentative D call: TRBD2 (7 bases). CDR1 and CDR2 from the germline V gene are SGHRS and YFSETQ. Trimming took 2 bases from V and 3 from J, leaving 33 bases between them. CDR3 length equals 21 residues. Here the CDR3 DNA reads TGCGCCAGCAGCTTTCAGGTGGGGGCGCCGGGACTAAATAGAGGGTTCTACGAGCAGTACTTC. This gives the protein CASSFQVGAPGLNRGFYEQYF. Full variable domain (remainder filled in from reference TRBV5-1 and TRBJ2-7): KAGVTQTPRYLIKTRGQQVTLSCSPISGHRSVSWYQQTPGQGLQFLFEYFSETQRNKGNFPGRFSGRQFSNSRSEMNVSTLELGDSALYLCASSFQVGAPGLNRGFYEQYFGPGTRLTVT.

The chain has TRBV3-1 (or the pseudogene TRBV3-2) and TRBJ2-6; a possible D gene is TRBD1 (6 bases). V was clipped by 8 bases and J by 4 bases, with 18 bases between them. Germline V lookup: CDR1 LGHDT, CDR2 YNNKEL (reference sequence). CDR3 length: 16 amino acids. The chain's CDR3 is CASLGAGAVGANVLTF. DNA of the CDR3: TGTGCCAGCCTTGGGGCAGGGGCGGTGGGGGCCAACGTCCTGACTTTC.

The genes are TRBV11-1 and TRBJ2-7, with a weak D call TRBD1 (5 bases). V lost 1 base and J 0 bases, leaving 10 bases between the germline ends. Germline V gene sequence: CDR1 SGHAT, CDR2 FQDESV (reference sequence). The CDR3 is 15 residues long. The CDR3 coding sequence is TGTGCCAGCAGCTTAGGTTGGGGCAGCTCCTACGAGCAGTACTTC. Translating it yields CASSLGWGSSYEQYF. The variable domain in full, completed from reference TRBV11-1 and TRBJ2-7, reads EAEVAQSPRYKITEKSQAVAFWCDPISGHATLYWYRQILGQGPELLVQFQDESVVDDSQLPKDRFSAERLKGVDSTLKIQPAELGDSAMYLCASSLGWGSSYEQYFGPGTRLTVT.

V usage is TRBV9 and J usage is TRBJ2-7, with D possibly TRBD2 on 6 matching bases. The germline V gene encodes CDR1 SGDLS and CDR2 YYNGEE. Trimming shortened V by 0 bases and J by 6 bases, and 16 bases separated the two germline ends. The CDR3 loop spans 15 amino acids. CDR3 sequence reads: CASSVAGVGFSEQYF. DNA of the CDR3: TGTGCCAGCAGCGTAGCGGGAGTGGGTTTCTCCGAGCAGTACTTC.

The chain has TRBV11-2 and TRBJ1-2, with D unclear. Looked up from germline, CDR1 is SGHAT and CDR2 is FQNNGV. V was trimmed by 7 bases and J by 4 bases, leaving 13 bases between them. The CDR3 length is 13 residues. CDR3: CASKGNSSYGYTF. CDR3 in DNA: TGTGCCAGCAAAGGAAACAGCTCCTATGGCTACACCTTC.

The J gene is TRBJ2-1, the V gene TRBV18; TRBD1 aligns across 7 bases. The CDR3 loop spans 14 amino acids. V trimming: 3 bases; J trimming: 8 bases; junction bases outside the gene matches: 7. The V gene's germline CDR1 is KGHSH and CDR2 LQKENI. The CDR3 bases are TGTGCCAGCTCACCTGGGACAGCCGTCGATGAGCAGTTCTTC. Amino acid sequence: CASSPGTAVDEQFF.

This sequence joins TRBV27 and TRBJ2-7; D perhaps matches TRBD2 (6 bases). Per the germline V gene, CDR1 is MNHEY and CDR2 is SMNVEV (reference sequence). The CDR3 loop spans 12 amino acids. V lost 8 bases and J 5 bases, leaving 13 bases between the germline ends. CDR3: CASGGLFHEQYF. CDR3 DNA: TGTGCCAGCGGGGGGTTATTCCACGAGCAGTACTTC.